This T cell receptor (beta chain) originates from a study of T cell changes during pregnancy in multiple sclerosis. Profiling relied on immunoSEQ multiplex PCR, and the TCRdb table lists in-frame clones only, not all of them. The table includes about 57,000 clones, 75% to 95% detected once. The J segment lost 4 bases and the V segment lost 1 base, leaving 6 bases of the junction unmatched. Germline V gene sequence: CDR1 MGHRA, CDR2 YSYEKL. The CDR3 covers 15 residues. The sample was peripheral blood, taken after pregnancy. The source is a female donor in good health, enrolled as a control in a pregnancy study. This rearrangement joins TRBV4-1 to TRBJ1-1; 7 bases are a match to TRBD1. The CDR3 reads CASSQGQGWVTEAFF. The CDR3 bases are TGCGCCAGCAGCCAAGGACAGGGATGGGTCACTGAAGCTTTCTTT.